This T cell receptor (beta chain) was obtained from a study of blood T cell repertoires in COVID-19. The wider study: Collection of acute and convalescent COVID-19 samples took place in the United States, Italy and Spain. PBMCs, B-cell-depleted T cells, or T cells were the source of the cDNA or gDNA that made up the material.

Within the 2 weeks before study entry, each person in the exposed group met a COVID-19 case. Data came from immunoSEQ multiplex PCR; TCRdb stores just in-frame clones and leaves some out. The sample gives more than 350,000 clones, around nine tenths of which show up once; approximately 1.3% is in the top ten. Trimming removed 4 bases from V and 5 bases from J; junction bases left unmatched: 5. Per germline, CDR1 SGHTA and CDR2 FQGTGA. The CDR3 has 15 residues. V is TRBV7-3 and J is TRBJ2-2; 9 bases map to TRBD2. The receptor was isolated from a woman younger than 30 who had been exposed to COVID-19. Sequenced: PBMCs or T cells enriched from blood (not recorded which). This CDR3 reads CASSSGLARTGELFF. CDR3 in DNA: TGTGCCAGCAGCTCCGGACTAGCGAGGACCGGGGAGCTGTTTTTT.